This T cell receptor beta chain was captured in a study of PD-L1 blockade in urothelial cancer. Whole-study context: T cells were recovered from blood samples at a median of roughly 130,000.

Overall study findings and caveats: In blood sampled pretreatment, TCR clonality below the median predicted better survival.

With respect to this clone: The antigen is unknown.

Data came from immunoSEQ multiplex PCR; TCRdb stores just in-frame clones and leaves some out. The sample includes some 60,000 clones, about 82% of them seen just once. Trimming shortened V by 5 bases and J by 3 bases, and 6 bases separated the two germline ends. In germline, CDR1 is SGHTA, CDR2 FQGNSA. The CDR3 runs to 12 residues. The rearrangement joins TRBV7-2 to TRBJ2-3; no clear D gene. The specimen was PBMCs, collected around atezolizumab (anti-PD-L1) treatment. This TCR was recovered from a man aged 50-59 years with urothelial cancer. The CDR3 DNA reads as TGTGCCAGCAGCCCCCGTACAGATACGCAGTATTTT. Translation: CASSPRTDTQYF.